This T cell receptor (beta chain) is from a study of CD8+ T cells in alopecia areata. Broader study findings: With patients, TCR sharing proved less clear than in mice, a difference possibly related to HLA.

Treatment: oral pan-JAK inhibitor, 5-10 mg twice daily. Collected material from alopecia areata patients comprised lesional scalp punch biopsies and peripheral blood. As regards this clone: The antigen remains undetermined.

Isolated RNA was reverse transcribed into cDNA used as the sequencing template. Sequencing used immunoSEQ multiplex PCR; TCRdb keeps in-frame clones, though not all of them. The table has 110,000 or so clones, approximately 51% seen once. The CDR3 is made up of 15 amino acids. The V and J ends lost 4 bases and 0 bases respectively, with 11 bases between them. The V gene's germline CDR1 is SNHLY and CDR2 FYNNEI. The chain combines TRBV2 with TRBJ2-3, with D possibly being TRBD2 (7 bases). The material was CD4+ T cells sorted from blood, obtained at week 24, from a patient treated with tofacitinib. The source of this sequence is a human donor with alopecia areata. CDR3 residues: CASSVRGASTDTQYF. CDR3 DNA: TGTGCCAGCAGTGTTCGGGGGGCGAGCACAGATACGCAGTATTTT.